Below, 8 T cell receptor beta chains from the same sample are listed, as sequenced in a study of blood T cell repertoires in COVID-19. The data were produced by immunoSEQ multiplex PCR, yet TCRdb's version contains in-frame clones alone and is incomplete. The table has over 150,000 clones, 86% seen once; the top ten hold about 7%. The sample was peripheral blood. All receptors derive from a man in his fifties or sixties with active or convalescent COVID-19.

The rearrangement uses TRBV25-1 and TRBJ2-7; weak D call: TRBD2 (5 bases). CDR1 is MGHDK, CDR2 SYGVNS, per germline. The CDR3 sequence is 12 residues long. V lost 8 bases, J lost 0 bases, and 8 bases lay in between. The CDR3 nucleotides read TGTGCCAGCGGACTCAGCTCCTACGAGCAGTACTTC. It encodes CASGLSSYEQYF.

V and J are TRBV28 and TRBJ1-5, with a possible D match to TRBD1 (6 bases). CDR3 length: 14 residues. Trimming shortened V by 3 bases and J by 5 bases, and 11 bases separated the two germline ends. Germline V gene data show CDR1 as MDHEN and CDR2 as SYDVKM. Written as DNA, the CDR3 is TGTGCCAGCAGTTTTCTGGACAGAGATCAGCCCCAGCATTTT. Encoded protein: CASSFLDRDQPQHF.

The CDR3 loop reads CASSHPGQGNTEAFF. As DNA, the CDR3 is TGCGCCAGCAGCCATCCCGGACAGGGCAACACTGAAGCTTTCTTT. The V call is TRBV4-1, the J call TRBJ1-1, with 8 bases aligning to TRBD1. With V trimmed by 3 bases and J by 2 bases, 5 bases remained unmatched. Per germline, CDR1 MGHRA and CDR2 YSYEKL. This CDR3 contains 15 residues.

The rearrangement links TRBV5-4 to TRBJ2-2; a weak D match, TRBD1 (5 bases). Germline CDR1 is SGHNT and CDR2 is YYREEE (reference sequence). V was pared by 5 bases and J by 5 bases, with 10 bases between. The CDR3 sequence is 13 residues long. Here the CDR3 reads CASRKQGTGELFF. As DNA, the CDR3 is TGTGCCAGCAGAAAGCAGGGTACCGGGGAGCTGTTTTTT.

The chain combines TRBV10-3 with TRBJ2-1; 10 nucleotides align to TRBD2. Germline V CDR1 and CDR2: ENHRY, SYGVKD. The ends lost 8 bases at V and 0 bases at J; junction bases unmatched: 10. The CDR3 is made up of 17 amino acids. CDR3 protein: CAIGSSGGGSSYNEQFF. The CDR3 nucleotides are TGTGCCATCGGGTCGAGCGGGGGGGGAAGCTCCTACAATGAGCAGTTCTTC.

The rearrangement links TRBV18 to TRBJ1-1; D not resolved. Germline V gene lookup returns CDR1 KGHSH and CDR2 LQKENI. V shed 2 bases and J shed 4 bases, with 11 bases lying between them. The CDR3 contains 14 residues. DNA for the CDR3: TGTGCCAGCTCACCATTTCAGGAGGCCACTGAAGCTTTCTTT. Translating gives CASSPFQEATEAFF.

The chain has TRBV19 and TRBJ2-1; 12 nucleotides match TRBD1. Per the germline V gene, CDR1 is LNHDA and CDR2 is SQIVND (reference sequence). J gave up 8 bases and V 7 bases, and 9 bases lay outside the gene matches. The CDR3 length is 15 residues. The CDR3 nucleotides read TGTGCCAGTACCCAAGGGGGACAGGGGGCCGATGAGCAGTTCTTC. Translation: CASTQGGQGADEQFF.

V is TRBV6-6 and J is TRBJ1-1, with 8 positions matching TRBD1. With 5 bases clipped from V and 0 bases from J, the junction kept 5 bases outside the gene matches. Germline V gene lookup returns CDR1 MNHNY and CDR2 SVGAGI (reference sequence). The CDR3 has 15 amino acids. In nucleotides, the CDR3 is TGTGCCAGCAGTGAGGGACAGGTGCTGAACACTGAAGCTTTCTTT. Residues: CASSEGQVLNTEAFF.